This TCR beta chain was captured by sequencing in a study of PD-L1 blockade in urothelial cancer. Across the study: The study started patients on atezolizumab in about 2014, giving 1,200 mg intravenously every 3 weeks. Chemotherapy regimens numbering 0 to 3 had been given to patients. Treatment start was followed by blood analysis at 3 weeks (second dose) and again at 6 weeks. Typically, measured as a median, blood samples had about 140,000 T cells.

Generated by immunoSEQ multiplex PCR, the TCRdb table keeps only in-frame clones and is missing some. The sample shows around 110,000 clones, around 88% of them seen only once. From germline, CDR1 is GTSNPN and CDR2 SVGIG (reference sequence). After removal of 5 bases from V and 9 bases from J, the junction contained 7 bases not matched to a gene. This CDR3 has 13 residues. This sample's time point: peripheral blood 6 weeks after treatment start. Sequences were derived from PBMCs, sampled around atezolizumab (anti-PD-L1) treatment. The sequence came from a man aged 55 to 69 with urothelial cancer. The rearrangement joins TRBV30 to TRBJ1-5; 10 bases agree with TRBD1. In nucleotides, the CDR3 is TGTGCCTGGGCGGGACAGGGGATAGGGCCCCAGCATTTT. Translated, it gives CAWAGQGIGPQHF. The full variable domain, its missing parts supplied by reference TRBV30 and TRBJ1-5, is SQTIHQWPATLVQPVGSPLSLECTVEGTSNPNLYWYRQAAGRGLQLLFYSVGIGQISSEVPQNLSASRPQDRQFILSSKKLLLSDSGFYLCAWAGQGIGPQHFGDGTRLSIL.